The count of the clone carrying this T cell receptor beta chain is one. What it binds is unknown. The CDR3 loop spans 14 amino acids. Germline V CDR1 and CDR2: GTSNPN, SVGIG (reference sequence). The ends were cut back, 6 bases at V and 8 bases at J, with 19 bases in the middle. The entirety of the isolated RNA underwent reverse transcription, so expressed TCRB transcripts were sequenced. Naive, central memory and regulatory T cell samples produced a mean of about 3.5 million reads. Sequencing was performed with immunoSEQ multiplex PCR; in TCRdb, only in-frame clones are kept and a portion is missing. The table records roughly 240,000 clones, less than 30% of them present only once. This entry belongs to a study of beta chain features in type 1 diabetes. Study outcomes and limitations: Within each of all four CD4+ subsets, Type 1 diabetes patients had TCRB CDR3s that were moderately but significantly shorter. Any HLA effect on TCRB rearrangement was left unresolved by small sub-analyses.

V and J are TRBV30 and TRBJ1-4; D possibly corresponds to TRBD1 (5 bases). Sequences were obtained from naive CD4+ T cells from blood. This clonotype was sampled from a woman aged 25 to 39 with type 1 diabetes. The CDR3 region is CACPESGIGEKLFF. The CDR3 DNA follows: TGTGCCTGTCCCGAATCAGGGATTGGAGAAAAACTGTTTTTT.